The present entry profiles one T cell receptor (beta chain) with its context. The target antigen is unknown. The repertoire was sequenced with immunoSEQ multiplex PCR; TCRdb's copy has only in-frame clones and lacks some. The sample has 70,000 or so clones; roughly 80% are singletons. The record originates from a study of T cell responses to AZD1222 COVID-19 vaccine. Study-wide results and caveats: In a largely white British group with more females than males, clonal diversity was possibly underestimated. Reportedly, close to half of spike-specific TCRs are directed against unmutated variant regions.

Analysis merged second doses at about 4 or about 12 weeks. The sequence derives from an adult who received the AZD1222 COVID-19 vaccine. Sequenced material: peripheral blood, taken 28 days after the second AZD1222 dose.

CDR3 DNA sequence: TGTGCCAGCAGCGTATCTCAGGGGGCCCTAGCTCGCACCTTC. It codes for CASSVSQGALARTF. The chain couples TRBV9 to TRBJ1-2; TRBD1 agrees at 8 bases. There are 14 residues in the CDR3. CDR1 and CDR2 from the germline V gene are SGDLS and YYNGEE. The junction had 12 bases not matched to a gene; V was cut back by 1 base and J by 13 bases.